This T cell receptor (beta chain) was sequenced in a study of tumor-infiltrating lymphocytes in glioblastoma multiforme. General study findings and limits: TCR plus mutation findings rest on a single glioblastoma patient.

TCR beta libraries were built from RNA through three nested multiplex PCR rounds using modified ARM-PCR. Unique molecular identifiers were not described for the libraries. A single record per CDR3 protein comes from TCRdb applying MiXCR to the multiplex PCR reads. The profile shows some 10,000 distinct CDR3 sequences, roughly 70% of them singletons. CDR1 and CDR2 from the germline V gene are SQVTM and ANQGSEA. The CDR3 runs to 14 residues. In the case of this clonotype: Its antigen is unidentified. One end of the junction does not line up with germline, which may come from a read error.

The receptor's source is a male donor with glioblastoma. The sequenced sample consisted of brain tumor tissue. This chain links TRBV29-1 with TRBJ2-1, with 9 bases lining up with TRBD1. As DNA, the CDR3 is TGCGGCGTTGGGGGGCGACAGGGGGGCAATGAGCAGTTCTTT. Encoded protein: CGVGGRQGGNEQFF.